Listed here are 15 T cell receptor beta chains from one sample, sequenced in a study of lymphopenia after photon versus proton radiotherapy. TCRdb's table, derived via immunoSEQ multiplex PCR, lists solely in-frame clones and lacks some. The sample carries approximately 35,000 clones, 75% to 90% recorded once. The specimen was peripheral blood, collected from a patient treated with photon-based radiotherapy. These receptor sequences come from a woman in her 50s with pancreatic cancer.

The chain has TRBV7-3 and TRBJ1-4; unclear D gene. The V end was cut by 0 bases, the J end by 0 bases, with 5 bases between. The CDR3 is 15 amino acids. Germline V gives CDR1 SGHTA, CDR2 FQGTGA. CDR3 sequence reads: CASSLTRATNEKLFF. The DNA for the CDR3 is TGTGCCAGCAGCTTAACCCGTGCAACTAATGAAAAACTGTTTTTT.

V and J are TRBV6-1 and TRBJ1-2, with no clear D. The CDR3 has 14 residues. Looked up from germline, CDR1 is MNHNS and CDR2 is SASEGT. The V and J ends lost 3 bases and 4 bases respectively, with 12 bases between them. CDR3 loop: CASSEVTDFYGYTF. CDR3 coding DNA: TGTGCCAGCAGTGAGGTTACGGATTTCTATGGCTACACCTTC.

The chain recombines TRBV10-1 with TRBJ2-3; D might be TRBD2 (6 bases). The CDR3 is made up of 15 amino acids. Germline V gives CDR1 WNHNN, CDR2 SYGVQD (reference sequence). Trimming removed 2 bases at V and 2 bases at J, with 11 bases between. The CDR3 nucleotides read TGCGCCAGCAGTGAGGATACTAGCTTCACAGATACGCAGTATTTT. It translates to CASSEDTSFTDTQYF.

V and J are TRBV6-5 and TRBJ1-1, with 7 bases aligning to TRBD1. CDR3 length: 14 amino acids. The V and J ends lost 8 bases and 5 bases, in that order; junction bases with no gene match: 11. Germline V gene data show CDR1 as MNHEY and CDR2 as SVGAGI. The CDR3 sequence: CASELIQGRTEAFF. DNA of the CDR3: TGTGCCAGCGAGTTAATACAGGGGAGAACTGAAGCTTTCTTT.

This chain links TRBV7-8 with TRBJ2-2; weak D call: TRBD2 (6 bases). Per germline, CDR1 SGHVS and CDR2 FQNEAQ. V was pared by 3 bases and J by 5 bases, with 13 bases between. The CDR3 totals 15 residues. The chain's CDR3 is CASSLGGRGTGELFF. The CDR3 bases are TGTGCCAGCAGCTTGGGCGGCCGGGGGACCGGGGAGCTGTTTTTT.

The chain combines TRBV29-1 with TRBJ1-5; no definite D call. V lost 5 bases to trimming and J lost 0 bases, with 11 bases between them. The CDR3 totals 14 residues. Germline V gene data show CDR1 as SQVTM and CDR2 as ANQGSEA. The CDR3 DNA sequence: TGCAGCGTTATAGACCCAAATAGCAATCAGCCCCAGCATTTT. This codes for CSVIDPNSNQPQHF.

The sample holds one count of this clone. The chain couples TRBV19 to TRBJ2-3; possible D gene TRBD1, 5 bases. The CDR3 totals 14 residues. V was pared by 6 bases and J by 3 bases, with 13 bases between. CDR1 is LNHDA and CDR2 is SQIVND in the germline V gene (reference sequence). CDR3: CASRLRERTDTQYF. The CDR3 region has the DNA TGTGCCAGTAGGCTCAGGGAAAGAACAGATACGCAGTATTTT.

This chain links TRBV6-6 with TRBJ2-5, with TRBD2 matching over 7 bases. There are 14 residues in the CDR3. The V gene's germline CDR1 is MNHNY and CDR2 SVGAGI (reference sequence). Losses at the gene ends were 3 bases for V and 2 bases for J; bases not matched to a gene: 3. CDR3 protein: CASSYFGGQETQYF. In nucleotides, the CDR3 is TGTGCCAGCAGTTATTTCGGGGGGCAAGAGACCCAGTACTTC.

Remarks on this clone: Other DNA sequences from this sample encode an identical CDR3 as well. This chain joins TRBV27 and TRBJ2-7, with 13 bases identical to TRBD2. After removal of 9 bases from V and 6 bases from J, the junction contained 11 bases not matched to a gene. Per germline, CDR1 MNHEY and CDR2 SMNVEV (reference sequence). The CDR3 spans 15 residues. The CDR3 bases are TGTGCCAGTAGTCTACTAGCGGGAGGGCCAGCCGAGCAGTACTTC. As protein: CASSLLAGGPAEQYF.

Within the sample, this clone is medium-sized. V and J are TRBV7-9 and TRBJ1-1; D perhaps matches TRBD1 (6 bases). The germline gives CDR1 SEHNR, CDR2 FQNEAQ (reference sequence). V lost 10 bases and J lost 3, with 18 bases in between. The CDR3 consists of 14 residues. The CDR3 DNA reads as TGTGCCATCCTAGCGGGGGCTGGCGACACTGAAGCTTTCTTT. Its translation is CAILAGAGDTEAFF.

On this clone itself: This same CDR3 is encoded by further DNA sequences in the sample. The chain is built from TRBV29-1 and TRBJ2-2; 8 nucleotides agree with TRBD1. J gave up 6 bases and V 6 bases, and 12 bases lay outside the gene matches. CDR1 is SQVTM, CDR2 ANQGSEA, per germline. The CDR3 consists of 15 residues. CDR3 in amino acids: CSVGQGALGAGELFF. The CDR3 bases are TGCAGCGTGGGTCAGGGGGCGCTGGGGGCCGGGGAGCTGTTTTTT.

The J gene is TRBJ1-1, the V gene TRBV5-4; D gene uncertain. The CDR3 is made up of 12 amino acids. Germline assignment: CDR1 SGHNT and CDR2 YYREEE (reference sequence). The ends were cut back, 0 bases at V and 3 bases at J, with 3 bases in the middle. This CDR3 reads CASSLVDTEAFF. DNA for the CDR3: TGTGCCAGCAGCTTGGTGGACACTGAAGCTTTCTTT. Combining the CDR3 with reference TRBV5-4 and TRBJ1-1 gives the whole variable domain ETGVTQSPTHLIKTRGQQVTLRCSSQSGHNTVSWYQQALGQGPQFIFQYYREEENGRGNFPPRFSGLQFPNYSSELNVNALELDDSALYLCASSLVDTEAFFGQGTRLTVV.

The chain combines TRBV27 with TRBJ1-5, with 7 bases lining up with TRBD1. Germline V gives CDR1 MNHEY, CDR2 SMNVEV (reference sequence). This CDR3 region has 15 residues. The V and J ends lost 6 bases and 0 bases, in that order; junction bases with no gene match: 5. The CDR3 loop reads CASRKQGNSNQPQHF. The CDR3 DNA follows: TGTGCCAGCAGAAAACAGGGGAATAGCAATCAGCCCCAGCATTTT.

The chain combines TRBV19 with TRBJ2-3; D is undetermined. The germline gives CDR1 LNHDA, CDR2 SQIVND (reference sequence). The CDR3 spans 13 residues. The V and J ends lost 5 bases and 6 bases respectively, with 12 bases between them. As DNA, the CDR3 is TGTGCCAGTAGTTCCCGTCACTGGGATACGCAGTATTTT. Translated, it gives CASSSRHWDTQYF. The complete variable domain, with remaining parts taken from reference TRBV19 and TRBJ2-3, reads DGGITQSPKYLFRKEGQNVTLSCEQNLNHDAMYWYRQDPGQGLRLIYYSQIVNDFQKGDIAEGYSVSREKKESFPLTVTSAQKNPTAFYLCASSSRHWDTQYFGPGTRLTVL.

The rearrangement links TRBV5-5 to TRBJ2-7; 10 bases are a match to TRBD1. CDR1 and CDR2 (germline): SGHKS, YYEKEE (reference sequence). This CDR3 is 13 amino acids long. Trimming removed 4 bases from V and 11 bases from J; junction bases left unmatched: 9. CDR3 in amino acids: CASSAADRGLKYF. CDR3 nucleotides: TGTGCCAGCAGCGCTGCTGACAGGGGGCTTAAGTACTTC.